These T cell receptor beta chains were read from a single sample in a study of early T cells in non-severe SARS-CoV-2 infection. Via MiXCR, TCRdb re-called the 5' RACE reads, giving one row per CDR3 protein. The sample holds tens of thousands of distinct CDR3 sequences, approximately 12% seen once. This specimen consisted of whole blood, obtained at baseline. The receptor source for this set is an adult who was a healthcare worker with PCR-confirmed SARS-CoV-2 infection or an uninfected control (not recorded which). Both conserved end residues are part of each CDR3. Each record gives: CDR3 DNA, CDR3 protein, D gene, clone size, J gene, V gene. D genes are given only for firm matches. Clone size is stated in some rows and not others, as once, few, many or a class when expanded.

CDR3nt: TGTGCCAGCAGTTTAGCGCAATATAAAACAGGGGATAGTGACACAGATACGCAGTATTTT; CDR3aa: CASSLAQYKTGDSDTDTQYF; d_gene: TRBD1; abundance: NA; j_gene: TRBJ2-3; v_gene: TRBV12-3/TRBV12-4
CDR3nt: TGCAGCGTTTCTAGCTCCTACAATGAGCAGTTCTTC; CDR3aa: CSVSSSYNEQFF; d_gene: NA; abundance: many; j_gene: TRBJ2-1; v_gene: TRBV29-1
CDR3nt: TGCAGTGCTAGAGACGGGTCGGGGACTAGCGGGGCCTACAATGAGCAGTTCTTC; CDR3aa: CSARDGSGTSGAYNEQFF; d_gene: TRBD2; abundance: NA; j_gene: TRBJ2-1; v_gene: TRBV20-1
CDR3nt: TGCGCCAGCAGCTCGTCTGTAGGAAACATAGCGGGGTCTCTGCGCGAGCAGTACTTC; CDR3aa: CASSSSVGNIAGSLREQYF; d_gene: TRBD2; abundance: NA; j_gene: TRBJ2-7; v_gene: TRBV5-1
CDR3nt: TGTGCCAGCAGCTCTGGACTCTATCAAGAGACCCAGTACTTC; CDR3aa: CASSSGLYQETQYF; d_gene: NA; abundance: few; j_gene: TRBJ2-5; v_gene: TRBV11-2
CDR3nt: TGTGCCACCCACGGGTTCCCTTTCTACGAGCAGTACTTC; CDR3aa: CATHGFPFYEQYF; d_gene: NA; abundance: NA; j_gene: TRBJ2-7; v_gene: TRBV10-3
CDR3nt: TGTGCCAGCAGCACGCAGTCGACAGGGGCTAATGAAAAACTGTTTTTT; CDR3aa: CASSTQSTGANEKLFF; d_gene: TRBD1; abundance: NA; j_gene: TRBJ1-4; v_gene: TRBV12-3/TRBV12-4
CDR3nt: TGTGCCAGCAGCCCCTCGGGACAGACTTTTTCTTACGAGCAGTACTTC; CDR3aa: CASSPSGQTFSYEQYF; d_gene: TRBD1; abundance: NA; j_gene: TRBJ2-7; v_gene: TRBV11-2
CDR3nt: TGTGCCAGTAGTGTACAGGGTGAGGCCTACAATGAGCAGTTCTTC; CDR3aa: CASSVQGEAYNEQFF; d_gene: NA; abundance: many; j_gene: TRBJ2-1; v_gene: TRBV19
CDR3nt: TGTGCCAGCTCACCGCAGGGAATTACCTACGAGCAGTACTTC; CDR3aa: CASSPQGITYEQYF; d_gene: NA; abundance: few; j_gene: TRBJ2-7; v_gene: TRBV18
CDR3nt: TGTGCCAGCAGCCAAGAAACGGGACAAGAGACCCAGTACTTC; CDR3aa: CASSQETGQETQYF; d_gene: NA; abundance: few; j_gene: TRBJ2-5; v_gene: TRBV3-1
CDR3nt: TGCAGTGCTAGAGTAAAACCAGGGGACCAGCCCCAGCATTTT; CDR3aa: CSARVKPGDQPQHF; d_gene: NA; abundance: many; j_gene: TRBJ1-5; v_gene: TRBV20-1
CDR3nt: TGCAGCGTTGAGGAACCGGGGGTGGAGACCCAGTACTTC; CDR3aa: CSVEEPGVETQYF; d_gene: NA; abundance: many; j_gene: TRBJ2-5; v_gene: TRBV29-1
CDR3nt: TGTGCCAGCAGCTTAGTACCCTTTAGCAATGAGCAGTTCTTC; CDR3aa: CASSLVPFSNEQFF; d_gene: NA; abundance: many; j_gene: TRBJ2-1; v_gene: TRBV7-3
CDR3nt: TGTGCCAGCAGCCTACCCGGGTCCGCGGAGACCCAGTACTTC; CDR3aa: CASSLPGSAETQYF; d_gene: NA; abundance: few; j_gene: TRBJ2-5; v_gene: TRBV3-1
CDR3nt: TGTGCCACCAGCGTCTACGGGGGCAATCAGCCCCAGCATTTT; CDR3aa: CATSVYGGNQPQHF; d_gene: NA; abundance: many; j_gene: TRBJ1-5; v_gene: TRBV15
CDR3nt: TGTGCTAGTGGTTTGGTCACAGGGGGAGGCTACACCTTC; CDR3aa: CASGLVTGGGYTF; d_gene: TRBD1; abundance: few; j_gene: TRBJ1-2; v_gene: TRBV12-5
CDR3nt: TGTGCCAGCACCTGGTCCCCCCCGGCGGGAAGCTCCTACAATGAGCAGTTCTTC; CDR3aa: CASTWSPPAGSSYNEQFF; d_gene: NA; abundance: few; j_gene: TRBJ2-1; v_gene: TRBV12-3/TRBV12-4
CDR3nt: TGCGCCAGCAGCACCGGACGGAACACTGAAGCTTTCTTT; CDR3aa: CASSTGRNTEAFF; d_gene: NA; abundance: NA; j_gene: TRBJ1-1; v_gene: TRBV5-1
CDR3nt: TGCAGTGCTAGTGGGGATCAGCCCCAGCATTTT; CDR3aa: CSASGDQPQHF; d_gene: NA; abundance: NA; j_gene: TRBJ1-5; v_gene: TRBV20-1
CDR3nt: TGTGCCAGCAGGAGGTTAGCGGGAGCTTACGAGCAGTACTTC; CDR3aa: CASRRLAGAYEQYF; d_gene: TRBD2; abundance: few; j_gene: TRBJ2-7; v_gene: TRBV7-2
CDR3nt: TGTGCCAGCAATTGGGCCCCCGGGCATGGCTACACCTTC; CDR3aa: CASNWAPGHGYTF; d_gene: NA; abundance: NA; j_gene: TRBJ1-2; v_gene: TRBV28
CDR3nt: TGTGCCAGCAGCTCGCTGACAGGGCCGAACACTGAAGCTTTCTTT; CDR3aa: CASSSLTGPNTEAFF; d_gene: TRBD1; abundance: few; j_gene: TRBJ1-1; v_gene: TRBV13
CDR3nt: TGTGCCAGCAAAATTCCTCAGTCCTACGAGCAGTACTTC; CDR3aa: CASKIPQSYEQYF; d_gene: NA; abundance: NA; j_gene: TRBJ2-7; v_gene: TRBV6-6
CDR3nt: TGTGCCAGCAGTTACTCCGGACAGGGAACGAGAAGCTACGAGCAGTACTTC; CDR3aa: CASSYSGQGTRSYEQYF; d_gene: TRBD1; abundance: NA; j_gene: TRBJ2-7; v_gene: TRBV6-5
CDR3nt: TGTGCCAGCAGCGGGTTTATGACAGTCCTAGCCAAAAACATTCAGTACTTC; CDR3aa: CASSGFMTVLAKNIQYF; d_gene: NA; abundance: NA; j_gene: TRBJ2-4; v_gene: TRBV11-2
CDR3nt: TGTGCCAGCAGCGCGGGACTAGAAACCGGGGAGCTGTTTTTT; CDR3aa: CASSAGLETGELFF; d_gene: TRBD2; abundance: NA; j_gene: TRBJ2-2; v_gene: TRBV12-3/TRBV12-4
CDR3nt: TGCGCCAGCAGCCCGTTAGTTGGGCGGGAAAACATTCAGTACTTC; CDR3aa: CASSPLVGRENIQYF; d_gene: NA; abundance: many; j_gene: TRBJ2-4; v_gene: TRBV5-1
CDR3nt: TGTGCCAGCAGCTTAGAAGGGTCTGGTAATTCACCCCTCCACTTT; CDR3aa: CASSLEGSGNSPLHF; d_gene: NA; abundance: NA; j_gene: TRBJ1-6; v_gene: TRBV7-6
CDR3nt: TGTGCCAGCAGTTACGAGATGGGTACTGAAGCTTTCTTT; CDR3aa: CASSYEMGTEAFF; d_gene: NA; abundance: many; j_gene: TRBJ1-1; v_gene: TRBV6-6
CDR3nt: TGTGCCAGTAGGCCAACTAGCGGGGGGCCTACTGAGCAGTTCTTC; CDR3aa: CASRPTSGGPTEQFF; d_gene: TRBD2; abundance: NA; j_gene: TRBJ2-1; v_gene: TRBV19
CDR3nt: TGTGCCAGCAGCTTAGAGGGACTAGCGCCCGATACGAGCACAGATACGCAGTATTTT; CDR3aa: CASSLEGLAPDTSTDTQYF; d_gene: TRBD2; abundance: few; j_gene: TRBJ2-3; v_gene: TRBV11-3
CDR3nt: TGCGCCAGCAGCTTGGTTTCCACTAGCCCCAACGAGCAGTACTTC; CDR3aa: CASSLVSTSPNEQYF; d_gene: NA; abundance: NA; j_gene: TRBJ2-7; v_gene: TRBV5-1
CDR3nt: TGCAGTCCTTCGCTAGGCGGGGGGGCGCATACGGACACTGAAGCTTTCTTT; CDR3aa: CSPSLGGGAHTDTEAFF; d_gene: NA; abundance: many; j_gene: TRBJ1-1; v_gene: TRBV20-1
CDR3nt: TGTGCCAGCAGCTTAGGACAGTTGAACACTGAAGCTTTCTTT; CDR3aa: CASSLGQLNTEAFF; d_gene: NA; abundance: many; j_gene: TRBJ1-1; v_gene: TRBV11-3